This TCR beta chain is from a study of shared clonotypes between healthy human individuals. Study-level information: Donors consisted of two women and a few men between 18 and 49. Overall study results and limits: The small donor group covered limited genetic and exposure diversity.

Germline V gene data show CDR1 as MNHNS and CDR2 as SASEGT. CDR3 length equals 15 residues. V gave up 2 bases and J gave up 4 bases, with 11 bases separating them. Donors comprised healthy HIV-negative adults lacking recent acute infections or vaccinations. The unsorted samples took tens of millions of PBMCs to get genomic DNA. Sequencing used immunoSEQ multiplex PCR; TCRdb keeps in-frame clones, though not all of them. The sample carries around 500,000 clones, around 80% recorded once. A word on this clone: The antigen remains unidentified.

The sequenced sample consisted of PBMCs. This rearrangement joins TRBV6-1 to TRBJ1-4; D remains ambiguous. The TCR sequence derives from a woman aged 40 to 50 in good health. Some clones in this sample may be carry-over from other donors' samples. The CDR3 DNA reads TGTGCCAGCAGTGAATTGGCAGCGGGTAATGAAAAACTGTTTTTT. This sequence encodes CASSELAAGNEKLFF.